This T cell receptor beta chain is drawn from a study of blood T cell repertoires in COVID-19. Turning to the study itself: Samples taken during acute and convalescent COVID-19 were collected in the United States, Italy and Spain.

This CDR3 region has 15 residues. V shed 5 bases and J 0 bases; nucleotides not matched to a gene: 3. CDR1 is SEHNR, CDR2 FQNEAQ, per germline (reference sequence). Measured with immunoSEQ multiplex PCR; TCRdb has only the in-frame clones, and not every one. Of 50,000 to 85,000 clones in the sample, about nine tenths are singletons; the top ten hold about 7.3%. This sequence originates from a human donor in a cohort sampled during active COVID-19. V usage is TRBV7-9 and J usage is TRBJ1-5; 8 nucleotides line up with TRBD1. Source material: peripheral blood. The CDR3 coding sequence is TGTGCCAGCAGCATAGGGACAGGTAGCAATCAGCCCCAGCATTTT. This translates into CASSIGTGSNQPQHF. The whole variable domain, filled in from reference TRBV7-9 and TRBJ1-5, reads DTGVSQNPRHKITKRGQNVTFRCDPISEHNRLYWYRQTLGQGPEFLTYFQNEAQLEKSRLLSDRFSAERPKGSFSTLEIQRTEQGDSAMYLCASSIGTGSNQPQHFGDGTRLSIL.